Below, 20 T cell receptor beta chains from the same sample are listed, as sequenced in a study of blood T cell repertoires in COVID-19. Assay: immunoSEQ multiplex PCR; the TCRdb copy retains only in-frame clones and omits some. The sample consists of some 290,000 clones, about nine tenths of them appearing once. Material for sequencing was peripheral blood. All receptors come from a woman in her 30s with COVID-19, enrolled during active disease.

The sample holds a few counts of this clone. This rearrangement joins TRBV6-5 to TRBJ1-2; D might be TRBD1 (5 bases). CDR1 is MNHEY, CDR2 SVGAGI, per germline. The V gene lost 6 bases and the J gene lost 6 bases, with 14 bases spanning the gap. The CDR3 has 13 amino acids. The CDR3 spells CASRFQGKDGYTF. The CDR3 DNA sequence: TGTGCCAGCAGATTTCAGGGAAAGGATGGCTACACCTTC.

This sequence joins TRBV3-1 (or the pseudogene TRBV3-2) and TRBJ2-7; TRBD2 might be the D (6 bases). V lost 4 bases and J lost 4, with 20 bases in between. The germline V gene encodes CDR1 LGHDT and CDR2 YNNKEL (reference sequence). The CDR3 totals 16 residues. CDR3: CASSPTGVLKYYEQYF. In DNA, the CDR3 is TGTGCCAGCAGCCCGACGGGGGTGCTTAAATATTACGAGCAGTACTTC.

The V call is TRBV6-4, the J call TRBJ1-5; 10 nucleotides agree with TRBD1. The junction had 5 bases not matched to a gene; V was cut back by 8 bases and J by 7 bases. The CDR3 extends over 13 amino acids. In germline, CDR1 is MRHNA, CDR2 SNTAGT. The CDR3: CASRQGASQPQHF. The CDR3 nucleotides read TGTGCCAGCCGACAGGGGGCGAGCCAGCCCCAGCATTTT.

The CDR3 coding sequence is TGTGCCAGCAGTTCCGGGACAGGGGGGCAGCCCCAGCATTTT. Residues: CASSSGTGGQPQHF. The chain has TRBV6-6 and TRBJ1-5; 11 bases agree with TRBD1. V gave up 4 bases and J gave up 7 bases; unmatched junction bases: 3. CDR3 size: 14 residues. Per germline, CDR1 MNHNY and CDR2 SVGAGI (reference sequence).

This clone occurred a few times. V usage is TRBV7-2 and J usage is TRBJ2-3, with 7 positions matching TRBD2. The CDR3 has 17 residues. The junction had 9 bases not matched to a gene; V was cut back by 2 bases and J by 1 base. The germline gives CDR1 SGHTA, CDR2 FQGNSA. The CDR3 coding sequence is TGTGCCAGCAGCTTATCTCAGGGCGGGGGACGCACAGATACGCAGTATTTT. Translating gives CASSLSQGGGRTDTQYF.

This rearrangement joins TRBV9 to TRBJ2-5; 13 bases fit TRBD2. CDR1 and CDR2 from the germline V gene are SGDLS and YYNGEE. This CDR3 comprises 16 residues. The junction had 6 bases not matched to a gene; V was cut back by 3 bases and J by 4 bases. The CDR3 DNA reads as TGTGCCAGCAGCGCCGGACTAGCGGGAGATGGAGAGACCCAGTACTTC. Amino acids: CASSAGLAGDGETQYF.

The chain carries TRBV19 and TRBJ2-3; TRBD1 agrees at 8 bases. Per the germline V gene, CDR1 is LNHDA and CDR2 is SQIVND (reference sequence). This CDR3 is 15 amino acids long. Losses at the gene ends were 5 bases for V and 3 bases for J; bases not matched to a gene: 7. CDR3 in amino acids: CASSAQGAPTDTQYF. As DNA, the CDR3 is TGTGCCAGTAGTGCCCAGGGGGCTCCGACAGATACGCAGTATTTT.

The J gene is TRBJ2-2, the V gene TRBV6-5, with 7 positions matching TRBD1. The length of the CDR3 is 15 residues. The V segment lost 7 bases and the J segment 0 bases; nucleotides outside the gene matches: 5. Germline V gives CDR1 MNHEY, CDR2 SVGAGI. The CDR3 region is CASNRGTANTGELFF. DNA of the CDR3: TGTGCCAGCAATCGAGGGACAGCGAACACCGGGGAGCTGTTTTTT.

The CDR3 DNA follows: TGTGCCACCCATCCTGACTCCGGGGTTGACACTGAAGCTTTCTTT. It yields the protein CATHPDSGVDTEAFF. This chain uses TRBV19 with TRBJ1-1; no definite D call. CDR3 size: 15 residues. The germline V gene encodes CDR1 LNHDA and CDR2 SQIVND (reference sequence). V was pared by 10 bases and J by 3 bases, with 21 bases between.

This chain uses TRBV24-1 with TRBJ1-5; D is perhaps TRBD1 (6 bases). Trimming pared 10 bases from V and 4 bases from J, leaving 13 bases between. Germline V gene lookup returns CDR1 KGHDR and CDR2 SFDVKD. CDR3 length: 13 amino acids. The CDR3 loop reads CATAQGINQPQHF. DNA of the CDR3: TGTGCCACGGCGCAGGGGATAAATCAGCCCCAGCATTTT.

The chain combines TRBV9 with TRBJ1-3; 9 nucleotides line up with TRBD1. The germline V gene has CDR1 SGDLS and CDR2 YYNGEE. The CDR3 is made up of 14 amino acids. V lost 3 bases to trimming and J lost 7 bases; unmatched junction nucleotides: 5. In nucleotides, the CDR3 is TGTGCCAGCAGCGCCGGGACAGGGAGGAACACCATATATTTT. This encodes CASSAGTGRNTIYF.

V gene TRBV5-4 combines with J gene TRBJ2-5, with TRBD1 identical over 10 bases. Losses at the gene ends were 7 bases for V and 4 bases for J; bases not matched to a gene: 7. The V gene's germline CDR1 is SGHNT and CDR2 YYREEE (reference sequence). The CDR3 loop spans 14 amino acids. The CDR3 DNA reads as TGTGCCAGCTATACCAGGGACAGGGGAGAGACCCAGTACTTC. Encoded protein: CASYTRDRGETQYF.

Concerning this clone: Additional DNA sequences in this sample encode the identical CDR3. J is TRBJ2-7 and V is TRBV3-1 (or the pseudogene TRBV3-2); maybe TRBD2 (5 bases). This CDR3 is 16 amino acids long. Trimming pared 0 bases from V and 4 bases from J, leaving 16 bases between. The germline V gene has CDR1 LGHDT and CDR2 YNNKEL (reference sequence). CDR3 in DNA: TGTGCCAGCAGCCAAGATCGGTCTCAACGGGAATACGAGCAGTACTTC. It yields the protein CASSQDRSQREYEQYF.

The chain employs TRBV7-8 and TRBJ2-1; D is unresolved. Per germline, CDR1 SGHVS and CDR2 FQNEAQ. There are 15 residues in the CDR3. The V end lost 3 bases, the J end lost 0 bases, and 9 bases lay between the germline ends. The CDR3 protein is CASSFGVFSYNEQFF. CDR3 coding DNA: TGTGCCAGCAGCTTTGGAGTGTTCTCCTACAATGAGCAGTTCTTC.

The chain joins TRBV5-1 to TRBJ2-3; 12 nucleotides align to TRBD2. Trimming cost V 2 bases and J 6 bases; bases outside gene matches: 7. In germline, CDR1 is SGHRS, CDR2 YFSETQ. The CDR3 has 16 amino acids. The CDR3 nucleotides are TGCGCCAGCAGCTTCCTGACTAGCGGGAGTGGTGATACGCAGTATTTT. This encodes CASSFLTSGSGDTQYF.

This clone was found once. The V call is TRBV4-1, the J call TRBJ1-5; the match to TRBD1 covers 9 bases. The V gene's germline CDR1 is MGHRA and CDR2 YSYEKL. This CDR3 is 16 amino acids long. Trimming at V came to 3 bases and at J to 4 bases, leaving 7 bases not matched to a gene. The CDR3 reads CASSHLQGAKNQPQHF. The CDR3 coding sequence is TGCGCCAGCAGCCACTTACAGGGGGCAAAAAATCAGCCCCAGCATTTT.

The CDR3 is CASSDSGTGYGYTF. Here the CDR3 DNA reads TGTGCCAGCAGTGACTCGGGGACAGGCTATGGCTACACCTTC. This chain connects TRBV6-4 to TRBJ1-2, with 8 positions matching TRBD1. V dropped 0 bases and J dropped 4; count of bases not matched to a gene: 1. The CDR3 has 14 residues. Germline loops: CDR1 MRHNA, CDR2 SNTAGT.

This clone was observed once. The chain combines TRBV12-3 or TRBV12-4 with TRBJ1-2; TRBD1 might be the D (6 bases). CDR3 size: 11 residues. Between the trimmed V and J ends, which lost 6 bases and 8 bases, there was a span of 10 bases. As DNA, the CDR3 is TGTGCCAGCAGGCCGGACAGAGGCTACACCTTC. Translated, it gives CASRPDRGYTF.

This chain joins TRBV4-2 and TRBJ2-7; D is uncertain. V shed 2 bases and J shed 4 bases, with 12 bases lying between them. The germline CDR1 and CDR2 sequences are LGHNA and YNFKEQ. The CDR3 runs to 14 residues. CDR3 in DNA: TGTGCCAGCAGCCAAATAGGAGCAGAGTACGAGCAGTACTTC. Translation: CASSQIGAEYEQYF.

The genes are TRBV24-1 and TRBJ2-2; 7 bases match TRBD1. CDR3 length equals 16 residues. V was clipped by 8 bases and J by 0 bases; unmatched bases: 8. The germline CDR1 and CDR2 sequences are KGHDR and SFDVKD. As DNA, the CDR3 is TGTGCCACCACCCCAACCGGGACAGCGAACACCGGGGAGCTGTTTTTT. Its protein product is CATTPTGTANTGELFF.